These 18 T cell receptor beta chains came from one sample sequenced in a study of cytomegalovirus exposure and HLA in healthy donors. This PCR relied on a set of 60 Vbeta primers and 13 Jbeta primers. Measured with immunoSEQ multiplex PCR; TCRdb has only the in-frame clones, and not every one. In the table there are tens of thousands of clones, roughly 80% of which are singletons. The sequenced sample consisted of PBMCs. The receptor source for this set is a man aged 30 to 45 in good health and CMV-seronegative.

This clone was seen a handful of times. V gene TRBV6-4 combines with J gene TRBJ2-3, with D uncertain. V lost 2 bases and J lost 0, with 9 bases in between. This CDR3 has 15 residues. CDR1 MRHNA and CDR2 SNTAGT come from the germline V gene. CDR3 residues: CASSDGQTSTDTQYF. The CDR3 DNA follows: TGTGCCAGCAGTGACGGTCAAACTAGCACAGATACGCAGTATTTT.

The chain is built from TRBV19 and TRBJ2-7, with D maybe TRBD2 (5 bases). Germline V gene data show CDR1 as LNHDA and CDR2 as SQIVND (reference sequence). Trimming took off 1 base at V and 4 bases at J, with 8 bases between the two ends. The CDR3 consists of 13 residues. The CDR3 nucleotides are TGTGCCAGTAGTATAGGCGGAGGATACGAGCAGTACTTC. Translation gives CASSIGGGYEQYF.

This chain links TRBV5-1 with TRBJ1-1, with D hard to call. The CDR3 has 13 residues. Germline CDR1 reads SGHRS; CDR2 reads YFSETQ. Trimming took 5 bases from V and 5 from J, leaving 13 bases between them. The DNA for the CDR3 is TGCGCCAGCAGTCAAGTGGCGGGGACTGAAGCTTTCTTT. Protein: CASSQVAGTEAFF.

The chain carries TRBV5-1 and TRBJ2-5; 8 nucleotides line up with TRBD1. Losses at the gene ends were 0 bases for V and 2 bases for J; bases not matched to a gene: 0. Per the germline V gene, CDR1 is SGHRS and CDR2 is YFSETQ. The CDR3 extends over 14 amino acids. The CDR3 DNA is TGCGCCAGCAGCTTGGGGGACAGGCAAGAGACCCAGTACTTC. Translated, it gives CASSLGDRQETQYF.

The chain combines TRBV28 with TRBJ2-1; 8 bases agree with TRBD1. V gave up 7 bases and J gave up 4 bases; unmatched junction bases: 3. The CDR3 contains 13 residues. Germline-derived CDR1 and CDR2 are MDHEN and SYDVKM. The CDR3 here is CASKDRGYNEQFF. The CDR3 coding sequence is TGTGCCAGCAAAGACAGGGGATACAATGAGCAGTTCTTC.

V and J are TRBV5-1 and TRBJ1-4, with no clear D. V was trimmed by 8 bases and J by 5 bases, leaving 7 bases between them. Germline values: CDR1 SGHRS, CDR2 YFSETQ. This CDR3 region has 11 residues. This CDR3 reads CASGENEKLFF. As DNA, the CDR3 is TGCGCCAGTGGTGAGAATGAAAAACTGTTTTTT.

The chain employs TRBV6-6 and TRBJ2-7; maybe TRBD1 (6 bases). CDR1 MNHNY and CDR2 SVGAGI come from the germline V gene (reference sequence). There are 14 residues in the CDR3. V was cut by 7 bases and J by 3 bases, with 16 bases left in between. Here the CDR3 reads CASTIQGGSYEQYF. As DNA, the CDR3 is TGTGCCAGCACTATTCAAGGGGGAAGCTACGAGCAGTACTTC.

The V and J genes are TRBV9 and TRBJ2-1; tentative D call: TRBD1 (5 bases). V was cut by 0 bases and J by 0 bases, with 7 bases left in between. Looked up from germline, CDR1 is SGDLS and CDR2 is YYNGEE. The CDR3 contains 15 residues. The CDR3 is CASSVGQTSYNEQFF. DNA for the CDR3: TGTGCCAGCAGCGTAGGACAGACCTCCTACAATGAGCAGTTCTTC.

The chain couples TRBV27 to TRBJ2-1; unclear D gene. Germline V gene sequence: CDR1 MNHEY, CDR2 SMNVEV (reference sequence). Trimming removed 7 bases from V and 4 bases from J, with 17 bases in between. This CDR3 contains 15 residues. CDR3 residues: CASNPRVALYNEQFF. The DNA for the CDR3 is TGTGCCAGCAACCCCCGGGTGGCTTTGTACAATGAGCAGTTCTTC.

The chain recombines TRBV10-2 with TRBJ2-5, with a tentative D call TRBD1 (6 bases). Per germline, CDR1 WSHSY and CDR2 SAAADI. The CDR3 totals 15 residues. Trimming stripped 8 bases from V and 1 base from J, with 17 bases between. Written as DNA, the CDR3 is TGCGCCAGCTCTAAGGAAGGGACACTCCAAGAGACCCAGTACTTC. It is translated as CASSKEGTLQETQYF.

The V gene is TRBV7-7, the J gene TRBJ2-3, with 13 bases matching TRBD2. The CDR3 length is 15 residues. From germline, CDR1 is SSHAT and CDR2 FNYEAQ (reference sequence). The trim removed 5 bases at V and 8 bases at J, leaving 7 bases unmatched. CDR3 bases: TGTGCCAGCAGCCAAGGGACTAGCGGGATATCTACGCAGTATTTT. Its protein product is CASSQGTSGISTQYF.

This chain links TRBV30 with TRBJ2-3; 8 bases are shared with TRBD2. The CDR3 has 14 amino acids. CDR1 is GTSNPN and CDR2 is SVGIG in the germline V gene (reference sequence). With V trimmed by 0 bases and J by 6 bases, 5 bases remained unmatched. In nucleotides, the CDR3 is TGTGCCTGGAGTGTACTGCGGGAGGCGGATACGCAGTATTTT. This sequence encodes CAWSVLREADTQYF.

The chain couples TRBV5-3 to TRBJ2-7; weak D call: TRBD1 (5 bases). TRBV5-3 is an ORF, with its function uncertain. V lost 1 base and J lost 1, with 15 bases in between. The CDR3 is made up of 16 amino acids. The CDR3 region is CARSLRFEAGSYEQYF. The DNA for the CDR3 is TGTGCCAGAAGCTTGCGGTTTGAGGCAGGGTCCTACGAGCAGTACTTC.

Comments on this clone: The junction departs from the called germline gene at one end, perhaps through a read error. The V gene is TRBV7-9, the J gene TRBJ2-5, with a possible D match to TRBD2 (5 bases). Per the germline V gene, CDR1 is SEHNR and CDR2 is FQNEAQ (reference sequence). The length of the CDR3 is 16 residues. The chain's CDR3 is CSSSISDLGSRETQYF. CDR3 in DNA: TGTTCCAGCAGCATTAGCGATCTGGGGTCGCGGGAGACCCAGTACTTC.

This clone was counted a few times. The rearrangement joins TRBV18 to TRBJ2-3, with 12 positions matching TRBD2. The CDR3 extends over 16 amino acids. Germline CDR1 KGHSH, CDR2 LQKENI. V shed 6 bases, J shed 3 bases, and the junction held 7 bases outside the gene matches. CDR3 nucleotides: TGTGCCAGCTCTCCTACTAGCGGGAGGACGACAGATACGCAGTATTTT. Its protein is CASSPTSGRTTDTQYF.

This clone was detected only a few times. This chain uses TRBV4-3 with TRBJ2-3, with 8 bases identical to TRBD2. Germline V gene lookup returns CDR1 LGHNA and CDR2 YSLEER. The CDR3 extends over 16 amino acids. Germline trimming cut 1 base from V and 6 bases from J; bases unmatched to any gene: 9. CDR3 coding DNA: TGCGCCAGCAGCCAAGTGGGTCGGGGGGGAGGGGATACGCAGTATTTT. This gives the protein CASSQVGRGGGDTQYF.

The genes are TRBV7-6 and TRBJ1-6; maybe TRBD1 (5 bases). Trimming shortened V by 5 bases and J by 7 bases, and 12 bases separated the two germline ends. The CDR3 is made up of 14 amino acids. Germline V gene lookup returns CDR1 SGHVS and CDR2 FNYEAQ. CDR3 amino acids: CASSKGLRNSPLHF. Here the CDR3 DNA reads TGTGCCAGCAGCAAGGGACTGCGAAATTCACCCCTCCACTTT.

J is TRBJ2-7 and V is TRBV19; 7 positions match TRBD1. CDR1 is LNHDA and CDR2 is SQIVND in the germline V gene (reference sequence). Trimming took 3 bases from V and 2 from J; bases not matched to a gene: 1. This CDR3 is 13 amino acids long. The CDR3 DNA follows: TGTGCCAGTAGTATGCAGGGGGCCTACGAGCAGTACTTC. Encoded protein: CASSMQGAYEQYF.